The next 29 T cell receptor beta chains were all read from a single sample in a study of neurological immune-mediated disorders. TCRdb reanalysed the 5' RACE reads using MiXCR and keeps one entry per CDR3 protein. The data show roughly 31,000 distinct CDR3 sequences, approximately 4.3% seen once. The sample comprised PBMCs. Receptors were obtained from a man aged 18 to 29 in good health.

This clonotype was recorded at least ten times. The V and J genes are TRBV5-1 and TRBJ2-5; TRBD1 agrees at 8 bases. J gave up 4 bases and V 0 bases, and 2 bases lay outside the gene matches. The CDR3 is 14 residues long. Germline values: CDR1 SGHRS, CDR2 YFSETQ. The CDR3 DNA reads TGCGCCAGCAGCTTGGCCACAGGGGGAGAGACCCAGTACTTC. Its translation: CASSLATGGETQYF.

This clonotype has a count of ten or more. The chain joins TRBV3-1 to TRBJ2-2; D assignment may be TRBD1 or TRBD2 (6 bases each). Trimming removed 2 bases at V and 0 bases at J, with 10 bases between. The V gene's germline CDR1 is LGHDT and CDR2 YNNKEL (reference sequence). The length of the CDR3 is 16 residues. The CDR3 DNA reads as TGTGCCAGCAGCCAACCTCGGGGGCCGAACACCGGGGAGCTGTTTTTT. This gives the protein CASSQPRGPNTGELFF.

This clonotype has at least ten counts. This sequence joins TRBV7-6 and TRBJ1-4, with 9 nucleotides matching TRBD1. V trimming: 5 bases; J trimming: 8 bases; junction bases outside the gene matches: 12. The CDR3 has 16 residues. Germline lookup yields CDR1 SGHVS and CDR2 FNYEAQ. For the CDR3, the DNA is TGTGCCAGCAGCCCGGAGGCGACAGGGGGAAGAGAAAAACTGTTTTTT. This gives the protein CASSPEATGGREKLFF.

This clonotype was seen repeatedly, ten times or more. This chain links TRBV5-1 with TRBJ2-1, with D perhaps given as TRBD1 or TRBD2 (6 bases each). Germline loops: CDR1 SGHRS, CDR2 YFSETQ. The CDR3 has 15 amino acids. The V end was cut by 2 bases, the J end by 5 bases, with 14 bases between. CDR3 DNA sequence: TGCGCCAGCAGCTTTCTGGGGGGCCGAAACAATGAGCAGTTCTTC. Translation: CASSFLGGRNNEQFF.

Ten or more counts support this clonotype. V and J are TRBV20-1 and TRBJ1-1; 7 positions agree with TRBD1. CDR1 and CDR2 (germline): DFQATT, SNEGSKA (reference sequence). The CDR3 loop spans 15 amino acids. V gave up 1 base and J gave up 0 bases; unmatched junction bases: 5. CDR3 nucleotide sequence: TGCAGTGCTAGAGCCGCCAGGGGGATGAACACTGAAGCTTTCTTT. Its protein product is CSARAARGMNTEAFF.

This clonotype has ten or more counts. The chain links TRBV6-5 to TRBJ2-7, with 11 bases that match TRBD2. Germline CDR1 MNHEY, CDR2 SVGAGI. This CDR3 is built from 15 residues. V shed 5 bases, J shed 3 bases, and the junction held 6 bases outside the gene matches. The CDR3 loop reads CASSKTSGGDYEQYF. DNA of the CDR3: TGTGCCAGCAGTAAAACTAGCGGGGGAGACTACGAGCAGTACTTC.

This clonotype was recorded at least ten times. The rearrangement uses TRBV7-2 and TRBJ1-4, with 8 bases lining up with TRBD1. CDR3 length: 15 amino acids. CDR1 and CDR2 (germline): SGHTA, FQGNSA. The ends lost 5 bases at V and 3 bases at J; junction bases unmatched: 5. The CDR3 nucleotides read TGTGCCAGCAGCCGACCCAGGGGGCCTAATGAAAAACTGTTTTTT. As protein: CASSRPRGPNEKLFF. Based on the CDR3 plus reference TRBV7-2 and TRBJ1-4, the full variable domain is GAGVSQSPSNKVTEKGKDVELRCDPISGHTALYWYRQSLGQGLEFLIYFQGNSAPDKSGLPSDRFSAERTGGSVSTLTIQRTQQEDSAVYLCASSRPRGPNEKLFFGSGTQLSVL.

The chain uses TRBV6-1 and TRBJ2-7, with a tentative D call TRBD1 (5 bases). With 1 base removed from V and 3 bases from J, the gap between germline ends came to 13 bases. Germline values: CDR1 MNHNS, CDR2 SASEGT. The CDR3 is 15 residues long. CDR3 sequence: CASSEEGQALYEQYF. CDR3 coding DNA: TGTGCCAGCAGTGAAGAGGGGCAGGCCCTCTACGAGCAGTACTTC.

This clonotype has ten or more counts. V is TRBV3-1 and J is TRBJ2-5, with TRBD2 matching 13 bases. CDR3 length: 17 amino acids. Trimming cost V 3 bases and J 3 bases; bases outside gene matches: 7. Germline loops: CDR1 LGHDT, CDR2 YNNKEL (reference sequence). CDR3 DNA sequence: TGTGCCAGCAGCCACGGGACTAGCGGGGAGGGTAAAGAGACCCAGTACTTC. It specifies CASSHGTSGEGKETQYF.

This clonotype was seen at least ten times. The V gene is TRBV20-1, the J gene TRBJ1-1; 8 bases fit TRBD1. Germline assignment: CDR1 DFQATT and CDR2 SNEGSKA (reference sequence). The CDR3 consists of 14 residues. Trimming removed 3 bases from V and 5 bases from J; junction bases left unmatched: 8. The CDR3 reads CSASLMTGETEAFF. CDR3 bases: TGCAGTGCTAGCTTAATGACAGGGGAAACTGAAGCTTTCTTT.

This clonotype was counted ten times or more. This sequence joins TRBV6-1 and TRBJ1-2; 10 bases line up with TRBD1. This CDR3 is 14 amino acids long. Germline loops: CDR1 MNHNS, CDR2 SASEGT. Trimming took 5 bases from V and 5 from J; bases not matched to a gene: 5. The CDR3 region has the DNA TGTGCCAGCAGTTCACCGGGACAGGGGTATGGCTACACCTTC. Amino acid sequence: CASSSPGQGYGYTF.

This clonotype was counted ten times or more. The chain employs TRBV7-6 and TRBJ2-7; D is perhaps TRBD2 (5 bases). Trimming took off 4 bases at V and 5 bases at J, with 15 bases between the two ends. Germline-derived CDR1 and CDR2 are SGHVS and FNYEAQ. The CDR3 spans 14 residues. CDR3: CASSWASGWNEQYF. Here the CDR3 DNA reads TGTGCCAGCAGCTGGGCCTCGGGGTGGAACGAGCAGTACTTC.

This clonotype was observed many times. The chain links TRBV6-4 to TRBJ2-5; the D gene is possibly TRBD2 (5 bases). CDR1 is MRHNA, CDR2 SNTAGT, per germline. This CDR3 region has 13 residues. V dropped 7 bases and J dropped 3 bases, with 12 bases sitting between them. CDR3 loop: CASIRGGEETQYF. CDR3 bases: TGTGCCAGCATTCGGGGTGGGGAAGAGACCCAGTACTTC.

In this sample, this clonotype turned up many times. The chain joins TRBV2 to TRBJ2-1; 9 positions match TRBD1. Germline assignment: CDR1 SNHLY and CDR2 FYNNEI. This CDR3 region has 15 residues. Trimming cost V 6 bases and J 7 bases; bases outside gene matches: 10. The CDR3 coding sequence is TGTGCCAGCAGCGCGGACAGGGGCGCGGGGAATGAGCAGTTCTTC. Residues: CASSADRGAGNEQFF.

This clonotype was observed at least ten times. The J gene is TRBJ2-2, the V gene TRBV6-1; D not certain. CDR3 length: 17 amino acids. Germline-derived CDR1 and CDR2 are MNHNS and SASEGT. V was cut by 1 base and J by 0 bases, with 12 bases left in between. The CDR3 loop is CASSEGVGSSNTGELFF. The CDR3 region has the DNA TGTGCCAGCAGTGAAGGGGTGGGGTCATCGAACACCGGGGAGCTGTTTTTT.

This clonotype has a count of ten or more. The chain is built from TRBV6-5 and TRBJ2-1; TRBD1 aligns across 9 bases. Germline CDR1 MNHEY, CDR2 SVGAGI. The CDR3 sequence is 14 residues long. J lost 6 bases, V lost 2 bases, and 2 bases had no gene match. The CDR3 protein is CASSYRDRVNEQFF. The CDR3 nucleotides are TGTGCCAGCAGTTACAGGGACAGGGTCAATGAGCAGTTCTTC.

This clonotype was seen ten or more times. The CDR3 coding sequence is TGCAGCGTTGACAGGGGTTACGGCACTGAAGCTTTCTTT. Protein: CSVDRGYGTEAFF. V gene TRBV29-1 combines with J gene TRBJ1-1; D perhaps matches TRBD1 (6 bases). The CDR3 is 13 amino acids. Germline V gene data show CDR1 as SQVTM and CDR2 as ANQGSEA. Trimming removed 3 bases at V and 4 bases at J, with 12 bases between. The full variable domain, rest sourced from reference TRBV29-1 and TRBJ1-1, is SAVISQKPSRDICQRGTSLTIQCQVDSQVTMMFWYRQQPGQSLTLIATANQGSEATYESGFVIDKFPISRPNLTFSTLTVSNMSPEDSSIYLCSVDRGYGTEAFFGQGTRLTVV.

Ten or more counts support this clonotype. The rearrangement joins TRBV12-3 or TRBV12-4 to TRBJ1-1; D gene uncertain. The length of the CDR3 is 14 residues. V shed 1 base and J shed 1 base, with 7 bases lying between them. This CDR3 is CASSLVQPNTEAFF. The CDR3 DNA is TGTGCCAGCAGTTTAGTACAACCGAACACTGAAGCTTTCTTT.

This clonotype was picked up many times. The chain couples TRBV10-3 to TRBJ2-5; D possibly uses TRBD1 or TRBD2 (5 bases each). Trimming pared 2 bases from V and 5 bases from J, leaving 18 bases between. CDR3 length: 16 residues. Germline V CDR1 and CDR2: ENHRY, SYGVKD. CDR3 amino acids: CAISEGAPGSLETQYF. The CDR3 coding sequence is TGTGCCATCAGTGAGGGGGCCCCTGGGAGCTTGGAGACCCAGTACTTC.

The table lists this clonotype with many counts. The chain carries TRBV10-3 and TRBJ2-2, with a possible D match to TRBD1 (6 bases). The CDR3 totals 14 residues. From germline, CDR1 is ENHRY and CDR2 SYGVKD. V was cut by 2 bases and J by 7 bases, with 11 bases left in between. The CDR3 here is CAISELTGYGELFF. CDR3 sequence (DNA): TGTGCCATCAGTGAGCTGACAGGTTACGGGGAGCTGTTTTTT.

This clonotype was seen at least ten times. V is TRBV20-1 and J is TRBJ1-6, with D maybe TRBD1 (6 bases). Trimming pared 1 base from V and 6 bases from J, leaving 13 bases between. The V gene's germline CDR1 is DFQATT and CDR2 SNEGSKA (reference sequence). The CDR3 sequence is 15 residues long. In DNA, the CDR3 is TGCAGTGCTAGAGCGCTGAGGGGGACTAATTCACCCCTCCACTTT. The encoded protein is CSARALRGTNSPLHF.

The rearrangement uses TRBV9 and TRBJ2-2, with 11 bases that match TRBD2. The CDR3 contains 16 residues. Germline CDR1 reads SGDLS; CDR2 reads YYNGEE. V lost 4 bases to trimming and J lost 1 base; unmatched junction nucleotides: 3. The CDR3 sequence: CASSIGLAGNTGELFF. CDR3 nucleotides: TGTGCCAGCAGCATCGGACTAGCGGGGAACACCGGGGAGCTGTTTTTT.

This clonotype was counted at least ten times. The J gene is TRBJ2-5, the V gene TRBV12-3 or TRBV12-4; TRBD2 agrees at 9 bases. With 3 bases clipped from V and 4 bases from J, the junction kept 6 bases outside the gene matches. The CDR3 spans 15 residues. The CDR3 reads CASSLQAGGLETQYF. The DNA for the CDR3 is TGTGCCAGCAGTTTGCAAGCGGGGGGTCTAGAGACCCAGTACTTC.

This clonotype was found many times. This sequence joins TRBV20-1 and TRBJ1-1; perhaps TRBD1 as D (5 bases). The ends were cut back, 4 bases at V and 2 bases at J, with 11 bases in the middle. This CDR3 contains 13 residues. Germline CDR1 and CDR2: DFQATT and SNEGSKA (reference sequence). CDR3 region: CSATRDGNTEAFF. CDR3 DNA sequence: TGCAGTGCTACCCGGGACGGAAACACTGAAGCTTTCTTT.

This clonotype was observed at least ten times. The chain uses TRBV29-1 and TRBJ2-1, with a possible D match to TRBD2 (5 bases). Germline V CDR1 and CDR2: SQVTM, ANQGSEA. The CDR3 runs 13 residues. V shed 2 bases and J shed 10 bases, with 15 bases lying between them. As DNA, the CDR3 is TGCAGCGTTGAAAATGCCGAGGGCGACGAGCAGTTCTTC. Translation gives CSVENAEGDEQFF.

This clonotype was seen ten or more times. The CDR3: CSARTFAGQGLGQPQHF. The CDR3 nucleotides read TGCAGTGCCAGAACATTTGCTGGGCAGGGGTTAGGTCAGCCCCAGCATTTT. V usage is TRBV20-1 and J usage is TRBJ1-5, with D perhaps TRBD1 (6 bases). Trimming stripped 6 bases from V and 6 bases from J, with 27 bases between. CDR3 length: 17 amino acids. CDR1 DFQATT and CDR2 SNEGSKA come from the germline V gene (reference sequence).

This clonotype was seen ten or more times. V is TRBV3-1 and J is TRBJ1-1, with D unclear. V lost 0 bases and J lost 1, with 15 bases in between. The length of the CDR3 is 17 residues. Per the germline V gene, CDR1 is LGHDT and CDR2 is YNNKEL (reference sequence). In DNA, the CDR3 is TGTGCCAGCAGCCAAGATGGAGGCTCGATGTGGAACACTGAAGCTTTCTTT. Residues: CASSQDGGSMWNTEAFF.

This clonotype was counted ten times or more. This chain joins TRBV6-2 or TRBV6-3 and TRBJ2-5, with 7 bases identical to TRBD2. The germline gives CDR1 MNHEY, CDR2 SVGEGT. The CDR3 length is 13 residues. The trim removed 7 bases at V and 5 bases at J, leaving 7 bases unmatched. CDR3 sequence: CASTRGVSETQYF. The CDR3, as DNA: TGTGCCAGCACCCGGGGGGTCAGTGAGACCCAGTACTTC.

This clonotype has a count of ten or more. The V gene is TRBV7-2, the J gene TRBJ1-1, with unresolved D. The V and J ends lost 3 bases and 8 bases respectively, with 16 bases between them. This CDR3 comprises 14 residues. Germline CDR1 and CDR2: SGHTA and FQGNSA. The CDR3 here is CASSFTVDIREAFF. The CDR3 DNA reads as TGTGCCAGCAGCTTTACGGTGGATATTAGGGAAGCTTTCTTT.